The 24 T cell receptor beta chains listed next were all sequenced from one sample in a study of blood T cell repertoires in COVID-19. Profiling relied on immunoSEQ multiplex PCR, and the TCRdb table lists in-frame clones only, not all of them. Of about 140,000 clones listed, 80% to 90% are singletons. The sequenced sample consisted of peripheral blood. These receptors originate from a woman of 80 years or more with acute or convalescent COVID-19.

The rearrangement links TRBV30 to TRBJ2-7; perhaps TRBD2 as D (7 bases). The V end was cut by 2 bases, the J end by 0 bases, with 11 bases between. The CDR3 contains 14 residues. CDR1 and CDR2 from the germline V gene are GTSNPN and SVGIG (reference sequence). DNA for the CDR3: TGTGCCTGGAGTAGGGGGGGACCCTCCTACGAGCAGTACTTC. Protein sequence: CAWSRGGPSYEQYF.

The chain has TRBV6-5 and TRBJ1-5, with D tentatively TRBD1 (5 bases). CDR1 is MNHEY, CDR2 SVGAGI, per germline. V lost 6 bases and J lost 5, with 11 bases in between. The length of the CDR3 is 13 residues. The CDR3 sequence is CASRTDMDQPQHF. In DNA form, the CDR3 reads TGTGCCAGCAGGACAGACATGGATCAGCCCCAGCATTTT.

V gene TRBV19 combines with J gene TRBJ1-6; no clear D gene. CDR3 size: 13 residues. V was pared by 4 bases and J by 7 bases, with 8 bases between. The germline V gene has CDR1 LNHDA and CDR2 SQIVND (reference sequence). The CDR3 nucleotides read TGTGCCAGTAGTACCCGACAAAATTCACCCCTCCACTTT. It specifies CASSTRQNSPLHF.

The chain joins TRBV5-1 to TRBJ2-7; weak D call: TRBD1 (6 bases). V lost 4 bases and J lost 4, with 21 bases in between. CDR1 SGHRS and CDR2 YFSETQ come from the germline V gene. This CDR3 has 16 residues. This CDR3 is CASSPAQTGFGYEQYF. In DNA form, the CDR3 reads TGCGCCAGCAGCCCCGCGCAAACAGGGTTTGGTTACGAGCAGTACTTC.

The chain joins TRBV19 to TRBJ1-5; the D gene is possibly TRBD1 (5 bases). The CDR3 totals 14 residues. Germline values: CDR1 LNHDA, CDR2 SQIVND (reference sequence). Between the trimmed V and J ends, which lost 6 bases and 2 bases, there was a span of 11 bases. The CDR3 here is CASSRSTGNQPQHF. DNA of the CDR3: TGTGCCAGTAGCCGATCGACAGGCAATCAGCCCCAGCATTTT.

The chain combines TRBV6-5 with TRBJ1-1; 9 positions match TRBD1. V lost 6 bases and J lost 1; bases outside the gene matches: 3. Germline CDR1 is MNHEY and CDR2 is SVGAGI. The CDR3 extends over 14 amino acids. The CDR3 loop reads CASSDRGKNTEAFF. CDR3 nucleotides: TGTGCCAGCAGCGACAGGGGGAAGAACACTGAAGCTTTCTTT.

This chain joins TRBV7-9 and TRBJ1-4; 9 nucleotides agree with TRBD1. Germline CDR1 SEHNR, CDR2 FQNEAQ (reference sequence). Trimming at V came to 5 bases and at J to 7 bases, leaving 5 bases not matched to a gene. This CDR3 contains 14 residues. CDR3 region: CASSATGGSEKLFF. CDR3 DNA sequence: TGTGCCAGCAGCGCGACAGGGGGGAGTGAAAAACTGTTTTTT.

The V call is TRBV5-1, the J call TRBJ1-1; 8 bases align to TRBD1. The CDR3 sequence is 14 residues long. Germline V gene sequence: CDR1 SGHRS, CDR2 YFSETQ. V shed 4 bases, J shed 1 base, and the junction held 3 bases outside the gene matches. Here the CDR3 DNA reads TGCGCCAGCAGCAATGGACAGGGGAACACTGAAGCTTTCTTT. Amino acids: CASSNGQGNTEAFF.

V usage is TRBV29-1 and J usage is TRBJ1-2; 7 nucleotides agree with TRBD1. CDR1 and CDR2 from the germline V gene are SQVTM and ANQGSEA. The CDR3 loop spans 13 amino acids. The trim removed 5 bases at V and 2 bases at J, leaving 5 bases unmatched. The chain's CDR3 is CSVLTGINYGYTF. The CDR3 nucleotides read TGCAGCGTTCTGACAGGGATAAACTATGGCTACACCTTC.

This clone was recorded once. J is TRBJ2-3 and V is TRBV6-5, with D possibly TRBD2 on 7 matching bases. CDR1 and CDR2 (germline): MNHEY, SVGAGI. The CDR3 loop spans 16 amino acids. Trimming stripped 0 bases from V and 2 bases from J, with 12 bases between. CDR3 nucleotide sequence: TGTGCCAGCAGTTACTCGTCCCGGGGGGCCACAGATACGCAGTATTTT. It yields the protein CASSYSSRGATDTQYF.

This chain links TRBV4-2 with TRBJ1-4, with a possible D match to TRBD1 (6 bases). Trimming left V 0 bases short and J 5 bases short, with 10 bases between. In germline, CDR1 is LGHNA, CDR2 YNFKEQ. The CDR3 runs 15 residues. The CDR3 DNA sequence: TGTGCCAGCAGCCAAGAGTCCCAGGGGAATGAAAAACTGTTTTTT. Translation gives CASSQESQGNEKLFF.

A single count supports this clone. This specimen includes other DNA sequences encoding the same CDR3. The J gene is TRBJ1-2, the V gene TRBV18; 9 bases line up with TRBD1. The V segment lost 3 bases and the J segment 4 bases; nucleotides outside the gene matches: 3. Germline loops: CDR1 KGHSH, CDR2 LQKENI. The CDR3 loop spans 14 amino acids. The CDR3 DNA is TGTGCCAGCTCACCGGGACAGGGAGCCTATGGCTACACCTTC. Translation: CASSPGQGAYGYTF.

This clone was recorded once. The CDR3 DNA reads as TGTGCCAGCAGGATACAACAGGGGACGAACACTGAAGCTTTCTTT. Its protein product is CASRIQQGTNTEAFF. V is TRBV6-5 and J is TRBJ1-1; 7 positions match TRBD1. The CDR3 covers 15 residues. Germline CDR1 and CDR2: MNHEY and SVGAGI. The V gene end was trimmed by 6 bases and the J gene end by 1 base; junction bases not matched to a gene: 8.

The chain couples TRBV7-2 to TRBJ2-7; 9 nucleotides agree with TRBD2. CDR1 is SGHTA and CDR2 is FQGNSA in the germline V gene. J gave up 2 bases and V 5 bases, and 10 bases lay outside the gene matches. The CDR3 contains 16 residues. CDR3 loop: CASSQSVGLAAYEQYF. The CDR3 DNA reads TGTGCCAGCAGCCAAAGTGTGGGACTAGCAGCCTACGAGCAGTACTTC.

In its sample, this clone was seen once. The rearrangement joins TRBV7-2 to TRBJ1-1; the match to TRBD1 covers 7 bases. Germline CDR1 and CDR2: SGHTA and FQGNSA. The ends lost 8 bases at V and 3 bases at J; junction bases unmatched: 6. The CDR3 is 13 residues long. The CDR3 is CASGRTGHTEAFF. For the CDR3, the DNA is TGTGCCAGCGGGCGGACAGGTCACACTGAAGCTTTCTTT.

The J gene is TRBJ1-2, the V gene TRBV10-3, with D possibly TRBD1 on 6 matching bases. The CDR3 runs 14 residues. CDR1 and CDR2 from the germline V gene are ENHRY and SYGVKD. The V gene lost 10 bases and the J gene lost 8 bases, with 23 bases spanning the gap. The CDR3 loop is CATSPRDTPRGYTF. The CDR3 region has the DNA TGTGCCACCTCCCCCCGGGACACACCTAGGGGCTACACCTTC.

A single count supports this clone. The chain links TRBV7-3 to TRBJ2-6; TRBD1 agrees at 8 bases. V trimming: 3 bases; J trimming: 0 bases; junction bases outside the gene matches: 7. The CDR3 runs 18 residues. The germline V gene has CDR1 SGHTA and CDR2 FQGTGA. CDR3 in amino acids: CASSFRGQGGSGANVLTF. CDR3 nucleotide sequence: TGTGCCAGCAGCTTCCGTGGACAGGGCGGCTCTGGGGCCAACGTCCTGACTTTC.

This clone has a handful of counts. The chain joins TRBV18 to TRBJ2-1, with TRBD2 matching 10 bases. Germline assignment: CDR1 KGHSH and CDR2 LQKENI. With 1 base clipped from V and 2 bases from J, the junction kept 2 bases outside the gene matches. CDR3 length equals 16 residues. For the CDR3, the DNA is TGTGCCAGCTCACCACTGCTAGCGGGGGCCTACAATGAGCAGTTCTTC. Its translation is CASSPLLAGAYNEQFF.

This clone was recorded once. This chain uses TRBV4-2 with TRBJ2-1, with 9 positions matching TRBD2. The CDR3 spans 17 residues. CDR1 is LGHNA and CDR2 is YNFKEQ in the germline V gene. V was clipped by 1 base and J by 4 bases; unmatched bases: 8. The CDR3 nucleotides read TGTGCCAGCAGCCAAGTTATAGCTAGCGGGGTATACAATGAGCAGTTCTTC. It translates to CASSQVIASGVYNEQFF.

This clone has a single count. The chain recombines TRBV2 with TRBJ2-7; tentative D call: TRBD1 (6 bases). Germline loops: CDR1 SNHLY, CDR2 FYNNEI. The CDR3 is made up of 13 amino acids. V was pared by 10 bases and J by 5 bases, with 18 bases between. CDR3 DNA: TGTGCCACAGCAGAGGACAGAAGTGACGAGCAGTACTTC. Protein: CATAEDRSDEQYF.

The chain links TRBV3-1 (or the pseudogene TRBV3-2) to TRBJ2-5; 10 bases are shared with TRBD1. The V and J ends lost 4 bases and 3 bases, in that order; junction bases with no gene match: 5. The CDR3 spans 15 residues. CDR1 is LGHDT, CDR2 YNNKEL, per germline (reference sequence). CDR3 sequence: CASSRSGTGEETQYF. The DNA for the CDR3 is TGTGCCAGCAGCCGATCCGGGACAGGGGAAGAGACCCAGTACTTC.

The CDR3 DNA is TGTGCCAGCAGCCCTGGGACAGGTCCATCGGGGACCCAGTACTTC. Its translation is CASSPGTGPSGTQYF. This chain links TRBV5-5 with TRBJ2-5; TRBD1 matches at 8 bases. V was pared by 4 bases and J by 7 bases, with 12 bases of the junction left unmatched. The germline gives CDR1 SGHKS, CDR2 YYEKEE (reference sequence). CDR3 length: 15 residues.

The J gene is TRBJ1-1, the V gene TRBV11-1, with D maybe TRBD1 (5 bases). The length of the CDR3 is 14 residues. Germline V gene lookup returns CDR1 SGHAT and CDR2 FQDESV (reference sequence). V lost 4 bases and J lost 0, with 9 bases in between. CDR3 amino acids: CASSSTDMNTEAFF. For the CDR3, the DNA is TGTGCCAGCAGCTCGACAGATATGAACACTGAAGCTTTCTTT.

The chain employs TRBV5-1 and TRBJ2-7; 7 bases are shared with TRBD2. Germline loops: CDR1 SGHRS, CDR2 YFSETQ. The CDR3 extends over 15 amino acids. Trimming cost V 4 bases and J 1 base; bases outside gene matches: 8. In nucleotides, the CDR3 is TGCGCCAGCAGCCCGGGGGGACCCTGGTCCTACGAGCAGTACTTC. Its protein product is CASSPGGPWSYEQYF. Combining the CDR3 with reference TRBV5-1 and TRBJ2-7 gives the whole variable domain KAGVTQTPRYLIKTRGQQVTLSCSPISGHRSVSWYQQTPGQGLQFLFEYFSETQRNKGNFPGRFSGRQFSNSRSEMNVSTLELGDSALYLCASSPGGPWSYEQYFGPGTRLTVT.